This TCR beta chain was recovered during a study of shared clonotypes between healthy human individuals. Per the germline V gene, CDR1 is MGHDK and CDR2 is SYGVNS. CDR3 size: 13 residues. Unmatched junction bases numbered 9, after V lost 4 bases and J lost 10 bases. As to this clone: The antigen remains unidentified.

Naive CD8 cells were CD45RO-negative, positively selected for CCR7, excluding terminally differentiated effector memory CD45RA+ cells. A 200 ng quantity of DNA, 25,000 to 35,000 T cell genomes, went into the sorted-subset replicate PCRs. The assay was immunoSEQ multiplex PCR, and TCRdb's table has in-frame clones only and misses some. Of around 620,000 clones detected, roughly 96% appear once; the ten largest clones hold about 0.11%. Study-level results: Non-shared clonotypes were found to have lower generation probabilities than the clonotypes that were shared by all four of the sorted-subset donors. Though the depth was large, rarefaction showed that sorted-subset sequencing was incomplete.

The rearrangement joins TRBV25-1 to TRBJ1-2; 7 bases align to TRBD1. The sequence came from a woman aged 30 to 39 in good health. Sequences were obtained from naive CD8+ T cells sorted from blood. In DNA form, the CDR3 reads TGTGCCAGCAGTGGTAGGGGCAGGGGGGACTACACCTTC. This codes for CASSGRGRGDYTF.